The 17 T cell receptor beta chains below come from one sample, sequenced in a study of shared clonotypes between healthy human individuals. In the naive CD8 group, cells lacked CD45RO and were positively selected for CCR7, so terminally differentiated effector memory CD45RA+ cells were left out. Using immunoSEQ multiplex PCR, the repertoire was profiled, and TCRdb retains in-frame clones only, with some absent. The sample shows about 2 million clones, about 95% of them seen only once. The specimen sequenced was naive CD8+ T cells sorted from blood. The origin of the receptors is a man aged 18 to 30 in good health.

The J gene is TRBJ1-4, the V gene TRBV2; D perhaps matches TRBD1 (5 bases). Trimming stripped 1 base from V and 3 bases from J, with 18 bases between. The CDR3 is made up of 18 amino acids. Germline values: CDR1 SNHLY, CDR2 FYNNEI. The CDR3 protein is CASSEGGWSGPANEKLFF. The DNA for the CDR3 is TGTGCCAGCAGTGAAGGGGGATGGTCGGGACCGGCTAATGAAAAACTGTTTTTT.

CDR3 coding DNA: TGCGCCAGCAGCCAAGCGTGGCGGGAGTCCTACAATGAGCAGTTCTTC. As protein: CASSQAWRESYNEQFF. This chain connects TRBV4-3 to TRBJ2-1, with TRBD2 identical over 7 bases. Germline CDR1 is LGHNA and CDR2 is YSLEER. V was clipped by 1 base and J by 1 base; unmatched bases: 4. The CDR3 has 16 amino acids.

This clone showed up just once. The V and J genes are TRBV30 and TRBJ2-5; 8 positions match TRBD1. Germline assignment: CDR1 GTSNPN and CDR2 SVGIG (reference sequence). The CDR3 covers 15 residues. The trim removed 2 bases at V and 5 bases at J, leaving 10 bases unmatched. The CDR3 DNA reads TGTGCCTGGAGTCCACCGACAGGGGCCCACGAGACCCAGTACTTC. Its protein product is CAWSPPTGAHETQYF.

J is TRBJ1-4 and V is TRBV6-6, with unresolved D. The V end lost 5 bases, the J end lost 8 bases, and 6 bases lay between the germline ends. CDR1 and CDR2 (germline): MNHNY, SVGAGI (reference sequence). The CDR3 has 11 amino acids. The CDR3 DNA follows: TGTGCCAGCAGTCCAAAAGAAAAACTGTTTTTT. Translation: CASSPKEKLFF.

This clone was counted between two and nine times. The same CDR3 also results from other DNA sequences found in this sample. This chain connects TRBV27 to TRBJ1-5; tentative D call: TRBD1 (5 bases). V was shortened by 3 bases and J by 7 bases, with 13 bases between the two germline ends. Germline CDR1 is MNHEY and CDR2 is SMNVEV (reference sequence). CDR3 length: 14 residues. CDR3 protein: CASSLQGEGQPQHF. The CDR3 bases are TGTGCCAGCAGTTTGCAGGGAGAAGGCCAGCCCCAGCATTTT.

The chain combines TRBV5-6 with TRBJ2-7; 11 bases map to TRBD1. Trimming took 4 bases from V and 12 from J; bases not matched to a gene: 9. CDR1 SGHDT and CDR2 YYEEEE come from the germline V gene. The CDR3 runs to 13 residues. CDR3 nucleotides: TGTGCCAGCAGCATGGGACAGGGGGTCTGGTTGTACTTC. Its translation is CASSMGQGVWLYF.

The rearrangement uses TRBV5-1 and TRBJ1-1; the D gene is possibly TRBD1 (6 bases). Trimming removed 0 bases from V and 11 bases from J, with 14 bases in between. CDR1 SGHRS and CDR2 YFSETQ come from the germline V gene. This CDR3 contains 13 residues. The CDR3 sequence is CASSLEDSLDAFF. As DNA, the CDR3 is TGCGCCAGCAGCTTGGAGGACAGCCTGGATGCTTTCTTT.

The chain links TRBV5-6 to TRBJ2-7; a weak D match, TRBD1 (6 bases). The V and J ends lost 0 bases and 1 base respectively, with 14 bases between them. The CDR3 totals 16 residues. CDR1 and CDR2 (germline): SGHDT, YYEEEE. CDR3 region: CASSLVRTEASYEQYF. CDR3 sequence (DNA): TGTGCCAGCAGCTTGGTCAGGACAGAGGCTTCCTACGAGCAGTACTTC.

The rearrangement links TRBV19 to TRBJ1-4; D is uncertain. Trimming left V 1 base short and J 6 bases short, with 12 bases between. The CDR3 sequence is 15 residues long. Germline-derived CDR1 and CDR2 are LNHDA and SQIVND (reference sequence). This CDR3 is CASSIAGNTDEKLFF. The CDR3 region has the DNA TGTGCCAGTAGTATAGCGGGGAACACGGATGAAAAACTGTTTTTT.

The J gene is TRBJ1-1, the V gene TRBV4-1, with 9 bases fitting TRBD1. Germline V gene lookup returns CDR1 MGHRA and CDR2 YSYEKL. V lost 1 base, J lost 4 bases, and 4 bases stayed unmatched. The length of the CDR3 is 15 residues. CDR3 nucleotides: TGCGCCAGCAGCCAAGCGATGGGACAGGGCACTGAAGCTTTCTTT. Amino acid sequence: CASSQAMGQGTEAFF.

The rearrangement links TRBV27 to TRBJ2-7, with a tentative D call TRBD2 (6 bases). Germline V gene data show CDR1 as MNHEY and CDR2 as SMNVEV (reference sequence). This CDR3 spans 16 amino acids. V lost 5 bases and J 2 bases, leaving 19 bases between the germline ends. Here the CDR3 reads CASSPSAGPEAYEQYF. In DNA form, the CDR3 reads TGTGCCAGCAGTCCCTCAGCGGGCCCAGAGGCCTACGAGCAGTACTTC.

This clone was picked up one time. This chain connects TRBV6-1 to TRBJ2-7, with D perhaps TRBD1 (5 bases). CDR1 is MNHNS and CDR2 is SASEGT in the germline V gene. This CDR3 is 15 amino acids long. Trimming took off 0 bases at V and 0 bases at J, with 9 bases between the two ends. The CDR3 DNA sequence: TGTGCCAGCAGTGAAGCGCAGGGTAGCTCCTACGAGCAGTACTTC. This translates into CASSEAQGSSYEQYF.

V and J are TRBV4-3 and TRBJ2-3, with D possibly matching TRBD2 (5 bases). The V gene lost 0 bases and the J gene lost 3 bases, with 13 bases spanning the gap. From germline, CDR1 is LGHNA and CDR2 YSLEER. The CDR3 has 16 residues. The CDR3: CASSQESTSGTDTQYF. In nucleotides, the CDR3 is TGCGCCAGCAGCCAAGAATCAACTAGTGGGACAGATACGCAGTATTTT.

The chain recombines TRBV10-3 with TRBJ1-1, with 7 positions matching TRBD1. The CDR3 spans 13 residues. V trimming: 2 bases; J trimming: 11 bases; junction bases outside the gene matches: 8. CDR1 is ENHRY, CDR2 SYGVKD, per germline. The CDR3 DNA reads TGTGCCATCAGTGAGCCCCCCGACAGGGTCGCTTTCTTT. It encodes CAISEPPDRVAFF.

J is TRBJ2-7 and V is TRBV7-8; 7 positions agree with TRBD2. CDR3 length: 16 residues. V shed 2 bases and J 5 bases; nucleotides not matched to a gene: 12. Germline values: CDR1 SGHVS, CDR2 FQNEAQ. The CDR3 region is CASSLFMAGVNNEQYF. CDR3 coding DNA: TGTGCCAGCAGCTTATTCATGGCGGGAGTGAACAACGAGCAGTACTTC.

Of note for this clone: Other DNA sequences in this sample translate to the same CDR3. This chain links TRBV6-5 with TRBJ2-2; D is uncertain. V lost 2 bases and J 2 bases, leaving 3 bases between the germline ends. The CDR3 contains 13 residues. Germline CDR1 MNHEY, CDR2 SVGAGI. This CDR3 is CASSYVNTGELFF. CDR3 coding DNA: TGTGCCAGCAGTTACGTTAACACCGGGGAGCTGTTTTTT.

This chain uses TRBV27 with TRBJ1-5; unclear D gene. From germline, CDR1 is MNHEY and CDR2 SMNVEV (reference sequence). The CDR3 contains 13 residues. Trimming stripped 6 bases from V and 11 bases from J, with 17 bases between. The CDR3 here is CASSLGRYLAQHF. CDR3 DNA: TGTGCCAGCAGCTTAGGGAGGTATCTCGCCCAGCATTTT.